This record looks at one T cell receptor beta chain sequence and its context. The antigen remains unidentified. V was clipped by 2 bases and J by 4 bases, with 14 bases between them. In germline, CDR1 is LGHNA, CDR2 YSLEER. The CDR3 has 15 amino acids. Following RNA extraction, reverse transcription yielded cDNA that acted as the sequencing template. Libraries were prepared by immunoSEQ multiplex PCR; TCRdb keeps only in-frame clonotypes and omits some of them. In the table there are hundreds of thousands of clones, 60% of which are singletons. The source of the sample is a study of CD8+ T cells in alopecia areata. As to treatment: oral pan-JAK inhibitor, 5-10 mg twice daily. General study points: Tofacitinib significantly lowered scalp clonality and expanded CD8+ clones among the top 100. More clonal than normal scalp was lesional scalp, particularly alopecia totalis/universalis. A great number of expanded lesional clones endured in scalp and blood during tofacitinib.

Sequencing used CD4+ T cells sorted from blood, obtained around week 52, from a patient treated with tofacitinib. This clonotype originated in a human donor with alopecia areata. The chain joins TRBV4-3 to TRBJ1-1; no reliable D call. CDR3 sequence: CASSQQKAVGTEAFF. CDR3 nucleotide sequence: TGCGCCAGCAGCCAACAGAAAGCCGTTGGCACTGAAGCTTTCTTT.